This entry is about one T cell receptor beta chain. This entry belongs to a study of blood T cell repertoires in COVID-19. Study details: Sample material is recorded as cDNA or gDNA derived from T cells, B-cell-depleted T cells, or PBMCs.

In the original workflow: Reference gene primer amplification yielded estimated nucleated cell counts. Method: immunoSEQ multiplex PCR; TCRdb's copy keeps in-frame clones and lacks some. D and trimming come from the DNA, and the V and J calls and clone size come from that table. Of around 430,000 clones listed, roughly 88% are singletons. Seattle patient enrollment occurred during active infection, with longitudinal follow-up thereafter. Germline CDR1 is SGHRS and CDR2 is YFSETQ. V gave up 2 bases and J gave up 2 bases; unmatched junction bases: 5. The CDR3 sequence is 15 residues long. This receptor was obtained from a woman aged 50 to 60 with COVID-19, enrolled during active disease. The sequencing input was peripheral blood. The chain carries TRBV5-1 and TRBJ2-7; TRBD1 aligns across 9 bases. DNA for the CDR3: TGCGCCAGCAGCTTATCCGGGACAGGGCCCTACGAGCAGTACTTC. It specifies CASSLSGTGPYEQYF. The whole variable domain, filled in from reference TRBV5-1 and TRBJ2-7, reads KAGVTQTPRYLIKTRGQQVTLSCSPISGHRSVSWYQQTPGQGLQFLFEYFSETQRNKGNFPGRFSGRQFSNSRSEMNVSTLELGDSALYLCASSLSGTGPYEQYFGPGTRLTVT.